This T cell receptor (beta chain) was observed in a study of cytomegalovirus exposure and HLA in healthy donors. Findings of the study overall: In an earlier analysis, most TCR beta V segments were productive about 90% or about 30% of the time. Looking again later, the authors saw that most CMV-associated TCR beta chains seemed HLA-restricted. What was likely a sequencing artifact was a cluster of highly shared sequence variants.

J lost 3 bases, V lost 8 bases, and 10 bases had no gene match. Germline loops: CDR1 SGHRS, CDR2 YFSETQ. The CDR3 spans 14 residues. The primer mix had 60 Vbeta and 13 Jbeta primers. In the study's own analysis: Around 12 million of 70 million to 80 million unique TCR beta chains were shared, per a later count. Assay: immunoSEQ multiplex PCR; the TCRdb copy retains only in-frame clones and omits some. V, J and clone size are those of that table, while D and trimming were read from the DNA. The sample lists under 100,000 clones; 81% were seen once. Of note for this clone: Its matching antigen is unknown.

The TCR was taken from a woman in her 70s in good health and CMV-seropositive. The J gene is TRBJ1-1, the V gene TRBV5-1, with 7 bases aligning to TRBD1. The sample taken for sequencing was PBMCs. This CDR3 reads CASKTGLGDTEAFF. CDR3 DNA sequence: TGCGCCAGTAAGACAGGGTTGGGGGACACTGAAGCTTTCTTT.